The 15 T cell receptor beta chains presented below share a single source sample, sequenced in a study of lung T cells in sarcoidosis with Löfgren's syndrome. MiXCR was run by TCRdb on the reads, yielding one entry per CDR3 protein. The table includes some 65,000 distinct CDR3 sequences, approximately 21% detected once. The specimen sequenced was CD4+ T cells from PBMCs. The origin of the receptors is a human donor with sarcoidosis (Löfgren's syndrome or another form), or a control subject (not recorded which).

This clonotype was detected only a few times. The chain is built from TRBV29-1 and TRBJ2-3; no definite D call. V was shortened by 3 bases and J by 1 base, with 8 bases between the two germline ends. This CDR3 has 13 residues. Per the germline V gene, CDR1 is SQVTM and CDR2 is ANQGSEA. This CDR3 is CSVDQRGTDTQYF. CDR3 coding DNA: TGCAGCGTTGACCAGCGAGGCACAGATACGCAGTATTTT.

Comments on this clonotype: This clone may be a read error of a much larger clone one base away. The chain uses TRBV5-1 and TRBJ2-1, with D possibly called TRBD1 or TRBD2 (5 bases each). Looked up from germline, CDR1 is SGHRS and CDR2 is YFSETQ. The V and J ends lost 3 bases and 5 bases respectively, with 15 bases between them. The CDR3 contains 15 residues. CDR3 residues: CASSSGASLHNEQFF. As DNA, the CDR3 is TGCGCCAGCAGCTCCGGGGCATCTTTACACAATGAGCAGTTCTTC.

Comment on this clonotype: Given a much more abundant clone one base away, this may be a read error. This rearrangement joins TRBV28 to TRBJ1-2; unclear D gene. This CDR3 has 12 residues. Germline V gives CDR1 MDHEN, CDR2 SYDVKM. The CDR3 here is CASSFERHGYAF. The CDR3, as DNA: TGTGCCAGCAGTTTCGAGAGGCATGGCTACGCCTTC.

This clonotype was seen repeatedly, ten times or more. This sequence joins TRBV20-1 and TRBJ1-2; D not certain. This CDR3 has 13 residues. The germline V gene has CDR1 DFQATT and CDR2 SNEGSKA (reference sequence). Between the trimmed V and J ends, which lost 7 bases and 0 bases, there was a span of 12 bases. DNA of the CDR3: TGCAGTGTTCCCCCCTTGGCTAACTATGGCTACACCTTC. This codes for CSVPPLANYGYTF.

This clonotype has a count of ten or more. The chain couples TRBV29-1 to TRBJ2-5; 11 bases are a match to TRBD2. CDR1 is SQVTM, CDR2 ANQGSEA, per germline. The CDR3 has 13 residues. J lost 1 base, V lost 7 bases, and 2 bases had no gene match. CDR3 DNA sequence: TGCAGCGCTAGCGGGGGGACCCAAGAGACCCAGTACTTC. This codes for CSASGGTQETQYF.

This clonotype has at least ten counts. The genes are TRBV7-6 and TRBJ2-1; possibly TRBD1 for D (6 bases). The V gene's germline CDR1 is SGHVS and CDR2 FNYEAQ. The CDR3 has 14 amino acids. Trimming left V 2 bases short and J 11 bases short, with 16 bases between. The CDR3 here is CASSLRSPDSKQFF. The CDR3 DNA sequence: TGTGCCAGCAGCTTAAGATCGCCGGACAGTAAGCAGTTCTTC.

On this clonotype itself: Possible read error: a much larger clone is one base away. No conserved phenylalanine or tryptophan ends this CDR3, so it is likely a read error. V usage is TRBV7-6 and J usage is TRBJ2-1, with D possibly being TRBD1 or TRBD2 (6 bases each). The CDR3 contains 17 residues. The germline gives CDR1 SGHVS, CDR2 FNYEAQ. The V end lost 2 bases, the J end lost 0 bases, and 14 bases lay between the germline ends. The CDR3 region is CASSLQQGGISYNEQFL. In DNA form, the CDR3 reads TGTGCCAGCAGCTTACAACAGGGAGGCATCTCCTACAATGAGCAGTTCCTC.

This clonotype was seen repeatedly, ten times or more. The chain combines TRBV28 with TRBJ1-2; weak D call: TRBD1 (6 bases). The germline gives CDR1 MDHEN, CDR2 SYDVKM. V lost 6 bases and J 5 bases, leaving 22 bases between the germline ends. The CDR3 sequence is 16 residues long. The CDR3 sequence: CASRSWGQDWAYGYTF. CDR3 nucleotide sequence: TGTGCCAGCAGATCTTGGGGGCAGGACTGGGCGTATGGCTACACCTTC.

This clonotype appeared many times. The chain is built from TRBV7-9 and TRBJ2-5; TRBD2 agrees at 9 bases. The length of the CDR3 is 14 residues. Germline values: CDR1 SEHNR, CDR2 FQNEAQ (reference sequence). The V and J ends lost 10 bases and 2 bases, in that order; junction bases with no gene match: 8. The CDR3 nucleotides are TGTGCCACCTCCCGGGCGGGAGGGCAAGAGACCCAGTACTTC. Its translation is CATSRAGGQETQYF. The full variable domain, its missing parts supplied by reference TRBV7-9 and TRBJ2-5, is DTGVSQNPRHKITKRGQNVTFRCDPISEHNRLYWYRQTLGQGPEFLTYFQNEAQLEKSRLLSDRFSAERPKGSFSTLEIQRTEQGDSAMYLCATSRAGGQETQYFGPGTRLLVL.

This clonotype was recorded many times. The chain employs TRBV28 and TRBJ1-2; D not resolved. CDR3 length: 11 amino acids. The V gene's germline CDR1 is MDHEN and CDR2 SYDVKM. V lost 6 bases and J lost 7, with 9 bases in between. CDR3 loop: CASRATAGYTF. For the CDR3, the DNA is TGTGCCAGCAGGGCAACAGCTGGCTACACCTTC.

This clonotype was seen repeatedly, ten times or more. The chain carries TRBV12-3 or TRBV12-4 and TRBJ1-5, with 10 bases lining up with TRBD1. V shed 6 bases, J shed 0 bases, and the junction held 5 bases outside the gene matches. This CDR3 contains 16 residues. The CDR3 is CASSRDRGLSNQPQHF. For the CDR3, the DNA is TGTGCCAGCAGCCGGGACAGGGGACTTAGCAATCAGCCCCAGCATTTT.

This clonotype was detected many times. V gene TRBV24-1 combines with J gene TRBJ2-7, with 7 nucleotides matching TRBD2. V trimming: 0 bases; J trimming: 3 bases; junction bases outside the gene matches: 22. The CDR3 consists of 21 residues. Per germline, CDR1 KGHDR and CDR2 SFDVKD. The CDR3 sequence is CATSDLAGTINLLKEDYEQYF. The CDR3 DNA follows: TGTGCCACCAGTGATTTGGCCGGGACTATAAACCTCCTTAAAGAGGACTACGAGCAGTACTTC.

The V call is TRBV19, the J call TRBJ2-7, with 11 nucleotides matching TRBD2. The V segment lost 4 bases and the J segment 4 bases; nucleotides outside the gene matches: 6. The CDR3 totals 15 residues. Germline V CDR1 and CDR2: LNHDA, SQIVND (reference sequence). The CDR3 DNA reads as TGTGCCAGTAGTACGCCCGGGACTAGCGGATACGAGCAGTACTTC. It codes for CASSTPGTSGYEQYF.

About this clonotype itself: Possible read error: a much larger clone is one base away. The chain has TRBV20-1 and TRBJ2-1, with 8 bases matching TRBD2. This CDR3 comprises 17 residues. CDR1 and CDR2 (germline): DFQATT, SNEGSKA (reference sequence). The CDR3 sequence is CSARDPSSGGSYNDQFF. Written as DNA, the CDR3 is TGCAGTGCTAGAGACCCCTCGAGCGGGGGTTCCTACAATGATCAGTTCTTC.

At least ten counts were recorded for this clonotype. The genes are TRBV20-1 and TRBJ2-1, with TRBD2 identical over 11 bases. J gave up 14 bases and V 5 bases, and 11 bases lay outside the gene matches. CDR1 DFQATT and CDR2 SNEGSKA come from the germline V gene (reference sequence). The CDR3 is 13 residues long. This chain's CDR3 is CSAALAGVVGKFF. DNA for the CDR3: TGCAGTGCTGCACTAGCGGGAGTAGTAGGGAAGTTCTTC.